This TCR beta chain originates from a study of shared clonotypes between healthy human individuals. The wider study: Per-donor plates numbered three CD4 naive, three CD4 memory, two CD8 naive and one CD8 memory.

In the naive CD8 group, cells lacked CD45RO and were positively selected for CCR7, so terminally differentiated effector memory CD45RA+ cells were left out. The healthy adult donors were HIV-negative and reported no recent acute infections or vaccinations. The trim removed 4 bases at V and 0 bases at J, leaving 4 bases unmatched. Germline CDR1 is MGHRA and CDR2 is YSYEKL. CDR3 length: 15 amino acids. The data were produced by immunoSEQ multiplex PCR, yet TCRdb's version contains in-frame clones alone and is incomplete. The data hold hundreds of thousands of clones, with around 90% observed a single time.

The sequenced sample consisted of naive CD8+ T cells sorted from blood. The gene calls are TRBV4-1 and TRBJ2-7; 9 bases agree with TRBD2. This TCR came from a young man in good health. The CDR3 sequence is CASSLLAGSSYEQYF. DNA of the CDR3: TGCGCCAGCAGCCTCCTAGCGGGGAGCTCCTACGAGCAGTACTTC.